This record looks at one T cell receptor beta chain sequence and its context. This clone has just one count. This clone's antigen is unknown. Within one base of it there is no much larger clone, and no base qualities were kept. CDR1 and CDR2 (SGHNT, YYREEE) derive from the germline V gene (reference sequence). Trimmed from V: 0 bases; trimmed from J: 6 bases; junction bases lacking a gene match: 7. Taken from cysteine to phenylalanine, the CDR3 has 16 residues. Of all the DNA, just the CDR3 is kept, 48 bases in frame from base 1. Receptors were amplified or captured by the immunoSEQ multiplex PCR assay. For the multiplex PCR, a mixture combining 60 forward primers for TCR Vbeta segments and 13 reverse primers for TCR Jbeta segments was used. A multiplex PCR assay on genomic DNA amplified the CDR3 region of rearranged TCR beta genes. On the Illumina HiSeq System, the amplified TCR beta libraries were sequenced as 87-base-pair reads. The source study handled its data this way. A later analysis tallied 80 million to 95 million unique TCR beta chains across the 640 or so repertoires, and roughly 11 million of those chains were shared by two or more donors. Raw reads were error-corrected and collapsed into unique sequences with a nearest-neighbor algorithm that merged closely related sequences to remove PCR and sequencing errors. To assign V, D and J gene segments, CDR3 sequences were aligned to IMGT reference sequences. For a sequence to be retained, a match of at least six nucleotides was required to both a V gene segment and a J gene segment. Rearrangements were called productive when the CDR3 lacked stop codons and stayed in frame with V and J; all others were non-productive. CDR3 was defined by IMGT convention, running from the second conserved V-encoded cysteine to the conserved J-encoded phenylalanine. In an earlier analysis of approximately 590 of the donors, sequences lacking an unambiguous match to a single V gene segment were excluded. An earlier analysis of almost 600 of the donors classified V segments as functional when productive rearrangements were above 56.7% and as segregating when the standard deviation between donors was above 5%. A statistical classification framework was built for diagnosing cytomegalovirus status from the catalog of TCR beta chain sequences. V and J gene assignment, in a later analysis, came from comparing TCR nucleotide sequences with IMGT/GENE-DB human TR gene sequences. Using the TCRdist pipeline, a later analysis assigned CDR3 sequences along with most-parsimonious VDJ recombination scenarios. In a later analysis, every TCR beta chain was defined by the combination of its CDR3 amino acid sequence and its V-gene family, and reads without a unique V-gene family were dropped. A later analysis removed 592 highly shared, low-generation-probability nucleotide sequences to deal with suspected cross-contamination and a sequencing artifact. In a later analysis, a clonal expansion index for each public chain was calculated from normalized within-repertoire ranks of inferred template counts. In a later analysis, generation probabilities were computed with a VDJ recombination model fitted to out-of-frame rearrangements, and the resulting probabilities were checked against IGoR. In a later analysis, TCR-TCR, TCR-HLA and TCR-CMV co-occurrence was scored with hypergeometric tests, and a repertoire-size bias correction was applied to TCR pairs. In a later analysis, false discovery rates were estimated by permuting HLA or CMV assignments 20 times. In a later analysis, co-occurring TCRs were grouped using DBSCAN, with TCRdist sequence similarity added in when clustering inside HLA-allele-positive subsets. Co-occurrence clustering excluded repertoires with fewer than 30,000 or more than 120,000 public chains, plus five with anomalous nucleotide sharing. The clones in this table, taken by TCRdb from immuneACCESS, are in-frame only. Not every clone is retained; where verified, under half of the shortfall comes from an unresolved V gene, and the cause of the rest is unknown. V, J and clone size are taken as reported in that table, and D and trimming were inferred from the DNA itself. The sample yields some 120,000 clones; around 73% were counted once. 8% to 8.5% of the sample goes to the ten largest clones.

The entry originates in a study of cytomegalovirus exposure and HLA in healthy donors (dated by TCRdb to 2016 to 2017). About the full investigation: In an earlier analysis of several hundred of the donors, 250 to 300 Gb of sequence data and 90 million to 120 million unique TCR beta sequences from 180 million or so T cells were reported. A separate validation cohort of roughly 110 different subjects was used in addition to the roughly 640-subject first cohort. Several DR-DQ haplotypes were handled as single units for association and clustering because linkage in the cohort was strong. Rather than using new phenotypic data, the later analysis identified candidate immune exposures from TCR beta sequences and from how often those sequences occurred across donors. The aim of the study was to test whether cataloging public T cell receptors could identify signatures of past pathogen exposure. HLA typing included class I and class II loci at four-digit resolution. Among almost 400 genotyped donors of the cohort, an average of 235,054 unique TCR beta nucleotide sequences were sequenced per donor, roughly 18% of them non-productive. Using immunosequencing, the study profiled T cell repertoires from about 650 subjects and related those repertoires to cytomegalovirus serostatus. In an earlier analysis of 550 to 700 of the donors, high-throughput TCR beta sequencing was used to judge whether each TCR beta V gene segment behaved as functional or pseudogenic. Typing coverage varied by locus: roughly 620-640 donors for A, B, C, DRB1 and DQB1; about 520 for DQA1; over 600 for DPA1; approximately 470 for DPB1. To predict cytomegalovirus infection status, the study combined high-throughput TCR immunosequencing, statistical association of individual TCRs with disease status, and machine learning. All discovery cohort repertoires had been generated using a single sequencing platform. Donor age, sex, ethnicity and CMV serostatus were compiled alongside the repertoire data. About 280 gigabases of sequencing data and tens of millions of unique TCR sequences were included in an early release covering about 620 HLA-typed donors. Of the roughly 410 genotyped donors, approximately 81% were placed in the genetic ancestry cluster associated with self-reported Caucasian donors. Genome-wide SNP genotypes for about 65% of the roughly 700 donors were used in a later genetic analysis, which treated that subset as a discovery cohort. To study patterns of TCR occurrence, a later analysis re-analyzed previously published TCR beta repertoires from several hundred donors and added high-resolution HLA genotyping. General study outcomes and caveats: Fewer than 20 rarely observed V segments, including chromosome 9 orphons, were excluded from the earlier analysis of several hundred of the donors because counts were too low. A total of about 180 TCR beta chains were listed by the study as associated with cytomegalovirus. In a later analysis, HLA-associated TCR beta chains were found to be more clonally expanded and to have lower generation probabilities than equally common non-associated chains. CMV serostatus was the only immune exposure information available for the cohort. Most TCR sequences were seen in very few donors, while some public TCRs were found in many individuals. A later analysis reported that several top co-occurrence clusters appeared linked to parvovirus B19, influenza, CMV and Epstein-Barr virus. HLA typing was unavailable for some donors at each locus, so association tests used only the typed subset. Some IMGT-functional V segments, including TRBV6-2 and TRBV6-3, could not be distinguished by the 87-base-pair reads and were therefore excluded. According to a later analysis, most CMV-associated TCR beta chains appeared to be HLA-restricted, and the HLA associations seemed to be driven largely by CMV exposure. A cluster of highly shared sequence variants was judged likely to represent a technical artifact of the sequencing pipeline. In both the original and validation cohorts, the classifier was reported to diagnose cytomegalovirus status with high specificity and sensitivity. A later analysis found that TCR association rates varied across HLA loci, with DRB1 alleles showing the most associated TCRs and HLA-C alleles the fewest. Linkage disequilibrium might explain the correlated functional status among segregating V segments, but an unknown experimental factor could not be ruled out. When HLA alleles, especially DR and DQ, strongly co-occurred, attributing TCR associations to individual alleles was difficult. Only TCR beta chains were sequenced in this cohort, and the absence of alpha or paired-chain data limited detectable features. The authors suggested that the approach could potentially be generalized to other disease states and immunological phenotypes. Roughly uniform sequencing depth across donors was assumed in presence/absence analyses, although this assumption may not hold. A later analysis associated about 18,000 TCR beta sequences with specific HLA alleles at a false discovery rate of 0.05. In a later genetic analysis, a missense DCLRE1C variant was associated with V-gene and J-gene trimming of TCR beta chains, and the association was replicated in an independent cohort. Three of the identified cytomegalovirus-associated TCR beta chains were confirmed in vitro to be specific for cytomegalovirus antigens. According to a later genetic analysis, donors in an Asian-associated ancestry cluster had fewer N-insertions in productive TCRs than the approximately 610-donor mean. In an earlier analysis of fewer than 700 of the donors, most TCR beta V segments appeared in productive rearrangements about 87% or about 30% of the time, broadly matching IMGT annotations. A further reported finding was that TCR beta sequences accurately predicted the HLA-A and HLA-B alleles for most subjects in the first cohort.

In total, over 600 healthy bone marrow donors made up the cohort. All cohort members were sampled while nominally healthy, although unrecorded immune exposures were likely present. The donor tested CMV seropositive, placing the donor among the 289 seropositive members of the cohort. Every donor gave a peripheral blood sample, and the peripheral blood mononuclear cells from that sample were used for TCR beta sequencing. Genomic DNA extraction from the blood cell samples was performed with the Qiagen DNeasy Blood Extraction Kit. Sequenced: PBMCs. This receptor was obtained from a middle-aged woman in good health and CMV-seropositive. This chain joins TRBV5-4 to TRBJ2-1, with 9 middle bases fitting TRBD1. The DNA reads as follows: TGTGCCAGCAGCTTGGGTCGGGACAGGGTGGGCAATGAGCAGTTCTTC. Its translation reads: CASSLGRDRVGNEQFF.